These 10 T cell receptor beta chains were all obtained from the same sample, sequenced in a study of CD8+CD57+ T cells in acquired aplastic anemia. Genomic DNA, serving as template, underwent TCR beta VDJ and CDR3 profiling. TCRdb processed the reads anew with MiXCR; each CDR3 protein has one entry. The sample records about 220,000 distinct CDR3 sequences, approximately 35% being singletons. Sequencing used sorted CD4+, CD8+, or CD8+CD57+ T cells (not recorded which) from PBMCs. The receptors shown here come from a human donor in good health, serving as a control.

The rearrangement joins TRBV5-4 to TRBJ1-6; 7 bases fit TRBD1. V shed 2 bases and J 5 bases; nucleotides not matched to a gene: 4. Germline CDR1 and CDR2: SGHNT and YYREEE (reference sequence). This CDR3 contains 15 residues. The CDR3 DNA reads TGTGCCAGCAGCTTTCCGGGACAGCATAATTCACCCCTCCACTTT. Its protein product is CASSFPGQHNSPLHF.

The sample holds many counts of this clonotype. The chain recombines TRBV9 with TRBJ2-3, with 8 bases matching TRBD2. This CDR3 region has 16 residues. Looked up from germline, CDR1 is SGDLS and CDR2 is YYNGEE. V shed 6 bases, J shed 0 bases, and the junction held 9 bases outside the gene matches. CDR3 protein: CASTVGLAGSTDTQYF. The CDR3 nucleotides read TGTGCCAGCACCGTTGGACTAGCAGGAAGCACAGATACGCAGTATTTT.

The gene calls are TRBV6-1 and TRBJ1-5, with 10 bases matching TRBD1. J lost 5 bases, V lost 6 bases, and 1 base had no gene match. The CDR3 is made up of 13 amino acids. Germline V lookup: CDR1 MNHNS, CDR2 SASEGT. CDR3 in DNA: TGTGCCAGCAGGACAGGGGGCTATCAGCCCCAGCATTTT. This translates into CASRTGGYQPQHF.

This clonotype occurred a few times. This sequence joins TRBV20-1 and TRBJ1-1; perhaps TRBD1 as D (5 bases). The CDR3 covers 14 residues. Trimming pared 0 bases from V and 8 bases from J, leaving 16 bases between. Germline CDR1 and CDR2: DFQATT and SNEGSKA (reference sequence). The CDR3 protein is CSARDPQGGAEAFF. The CDR3 DNA reads as TGCAGTGCTAGAGATCCCCAGGGCGGGGCCGAAGCTTTCTTT.

J is TRBJ2-1 and V is TRBV9; 9 bases fit TRBD2. Germline CDR1 reads SGDLS; CDR2 reads YYNGEE. J gave up 8 bases and V 0 bases, and 6 bases lay outside the gene matches. The CDR3 is 15 amino acids. DNA for the CDR3: TGTGCCAGCAGCGTAGGTAGCGGGGGACCGGATGAGCAGTTCTTC. This gives the protein CASSVGSGGPDEQFF. Drawing the rest from reference TRBV9 and TRBJ2-1, the complete variable domain is DSGVTQTPKHLITATGQRVTLRCSPRSGDLSVYWYQQSLDQGLQFLIQYYNGEERAKGNILERFSAQQFPDLHSELNLSSLELGDSALYFCASSVGSGGPDEQFFGPGTRLTVL.

The rearrangement links TRBV24-1 to TRBJ2-1; TRBD1 might be the D (5 bases). V lost 10 bases, J lost 6 bases, and 15 bases lay in between. CDR3 length: 13 amino acids. Germline assignment: CDR1 KGHDR and CDR2 SFDVKD. For the CDR3, the DNA is TGTGCCACGTCTACAGGCGCCTCCAATGAGCAGTTCTTC. Residues: CATSTGASNEQFF.

This clonotype has at least ten counts. This chain joins TRBV2 and TRBJ1-5; maybe TRBD1 (5 bases). V was clipped by 1 base and J by 9 bases, with 16 bases between them. This CDR3 contains 15 residues. The germline CDR1 and CDR2 sequences are SNHLY and FYNNEI. The CDR3 loop is CASSEGAGQYGPQHF. For the CDR3, the DNA is TGTGCCAGCAGTGAAGGGGCGGGGCAATATGGGCCCCAGCATTTT. Combining the CDR3 with reference TRBV2 and TRBJ1-5 gives the whole variable domain EPEVTQTPSHQVTQMGQEVILRCVPISNHLYFYWYRQILGQKVEFLVSFYNNEISEKSEIFDDQFSVERPDGSNFTLKIRSTKLEDSAMYFCASSEGAGQYGPQHFGDGTRLSIL.

This clonotype was recorded once. Germline and junction disagree at one end, which may indicate a read error. This rearrangement joins TRBV10-1 to TRBJ2-5; 7 bases align to TRBD2. Germline values: CDR1 WNHNN, CDR2 SYGVQD (reference sequence). The CDR3 covers 14 residues. The CDR3 region has the DNA TGCGCCGGCAGTAACCAGACTAGCTTAGAGACCCAGTACTTC. It translates to CAGSNQTSLETQYF.

This clonotype has just a few counts. Its ends do not fully match the called genes, so a read error is possible. CDR3 nucleotide sequence: TGTGCCAGCAGTTACGGCGCGGGATTGAACACTGACGCTTTCTTT. It translates to CASSYGAGLNTDAFF. This chain uses TRBV12-3 or TRBV12-4 with TRBJ1-1; no firm D call. There are 15 residues in the CDR3.

At least ten counts were recorded for this clonotype. This chain links TRBV2 with TRBJ2-5; TRBD2 agrees at 7 bases. With 11 bases clipped from V and 2 bases from J, the junction kept 5 bases outside the gene matches. From germline, CDR1 is SNHLY and CDR2 FYNNEI. This CDR3 is 12 amino acids long. CDR3 in amino acids: CAGGLSQETQYF. CDR3 nucleotide sequence: TGTGCCGGGGGACTATCACAAGAGACCCAGTACTTC.